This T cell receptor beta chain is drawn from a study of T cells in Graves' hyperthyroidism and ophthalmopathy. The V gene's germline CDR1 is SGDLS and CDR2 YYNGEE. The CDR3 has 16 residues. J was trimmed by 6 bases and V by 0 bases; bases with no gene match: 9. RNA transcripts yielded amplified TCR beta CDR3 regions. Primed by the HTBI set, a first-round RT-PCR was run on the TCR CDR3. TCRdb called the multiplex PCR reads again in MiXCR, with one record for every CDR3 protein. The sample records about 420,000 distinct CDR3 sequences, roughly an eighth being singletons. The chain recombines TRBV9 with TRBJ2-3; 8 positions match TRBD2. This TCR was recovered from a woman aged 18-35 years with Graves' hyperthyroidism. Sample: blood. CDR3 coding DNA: TGTGCCAGCAGCGTAGCAGACGGGAGGGCCGGGGATACGCAGTATTTT. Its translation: CASSVADGRAGDTQYF. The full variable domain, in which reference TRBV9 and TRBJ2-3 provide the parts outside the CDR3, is DSGVTQTPKHLITATGQRVTLRCSPRSGDLSVYWYQQSLDQGLQFLIQYYNGEERAKGNILERFSAQQFPDLHSELNLSSLELGDSALYFCASSVADGRAGDTQYFGPGTRLTVL.